What follows are 6 T cell receptor beta chains derived from one specimen sequenced in a study of beta chain features in type 1 diabetes (dated by TCRdb to about 2018). Receptors were amplified or captured by the immunoSEQ multiplex PCR assay. The entire amount of isolated RNA was reverse transcribed using the High Capacity cDNA Reverse Transcription Kit, so the sequenced TCRB transcripts were expressed ones. Not all clones reach the TCRdb copy of this immuneACCESS table, which keeps in-frame sequences only. Checked studies attribute under half of the gap to unresolved V genes and leave the rest unexplained. Recorded for this sample are about 9,400 clones; roughly 74% of them occurred a single time. The ten largest clones add up to approximately 1.5% of the sample. Sequenced: Tregs from blood. Sample cell subset or site, as interpreted from the label and publication: regulatory CD4+ T cells. All receptors come from a woman aged 18-35 years in good health.

With respect to this clone: One junction end disagrees with the germline gene, perhaps due to a read error. The chain has TRBV5-1 and TRBJ2-7; 8 bases are shared with TRBD2. This CDR3 is built from 14 residues. Germline V gives CDR1 SGHRS, CDR2 YFSETQ. CDR3 sequence (DNA): TGCACCAGCAGCTTCCCCGGGGGGGCGAGGGAGCAGTACTTC. It codes for CTSSFPGGAREQYF.

This chain links TRBV14 with TRBJ2-7, with TRBD1 identical over 8 bases. V shed 1 base and J 3 bases; nucleotides not matched to a gene: 5. Germline values: CDR1 SGHDN, CDR2 FVKESK. This CDR3 contains 15 residues. CDR3 sequence reads: CASSQGGTGYYEQYF. CDR3 DNA: TGTGCCAGCAGCCAAGGGGGGACAGGATACTACGAGCAGTACTTC. Full variable domain (remainder filled in from reference TRBV14 and TRBJ2-7): EAGVTQFPSHSVIEKGQTVTLRCDPISGHDNLYWYRRVMGKEIKFLLHFVKESKQDESGMPNNRFLAERTGGTYSTLKVQPAELEDSGVYFCASSQGGTGYYEQYFGPGTRLTVT.

The chain recombines TRBV7-6 with TRBJ2-1; 9 nucleotides line up with TRBD2. After removal of 2 bases from V and 5 bases from J, the junction contained 4 bases not matched to a gene. Germline V lookup: CDR1 SGHVS, CDR2 FNYEAQ. CDR3 length: 15 residues. The CDR3: CASSLLRGGHNEQFF. In DNA form, the CDR3 reads TGTGCCAGCAGCTTATTGCGGGGGGGACACAATGAGCAGTTCTTC.

V and J are TRBV7-9 and TRBJ2-1, with 8 bases lining up with TRBD2. CDR3 size: 15 residues. Germline V gene sequence: CDR1 SEHNR, CDR2 FQNEAQ (reference sequence). V dropped 8 bases and J dropped 0; count of bases not matched to a gene: 6. CDR3 in amino acids: CASGRAGGSYNEQFF. In nucleotides, the CDR3 is TGTGCCAGCGGTCGCGCGGGAGGCTCCTACAATGAGCAGTTCTTC. The entire variable domain, with the rest obtained from reference TRBV7-9 and TRBJ2-1, is as follows: DTGVSQNPRHKITKRGQNVTFRCDPISEHNRLYWYRQTLGQGPEFLTYFQNEAQLEKSRLLSDRFSAERPKGSFSTLEIQRTEQGDSAMYLCASGRAGGSYNEQFFGPGTRLTVL.

The V gene is TRBV5-4, the J gene TRBJ2-7, with 9 bases identical to TRBD1. Germline V gene lookup returns CDR1 SGHNT and CDR2 YYREEE (reference sequence). This CDR3 has 13 residues. V lost 2 bases and J lost 6; bases outside the gene matches: 3. The CDR3 region is CASSFRQGGEQYF. The CDR3 nucleotides are TGTGCCAGCAGCTTCCGACAGGGGGGCGAGCAGTACTTC.

The gene calls are TRBV19 and TRBJ1-2, with 7 bases matching TRBD1. Trimming cost V 0 bases and J 4 bases; bases outside gene matches: 5. CDR1 and CDR2 from the germline V gene are LNHDA and SQIVND (reference sequence). CDR3 length: 15 residues. This CDR3 reads CASSIEGTALYGYTF. The DNA for the CDR3 is TGTGCCAGTAGTATAGAGGGGACAGCCCTCTATGGCTACACCTTC.